This T cell receptor (beta chain) was recorded in a study of blood T cell repertoires in COVID-19 (dated by TCRdb to 2018 to 2020). Context from the whole study: The collaborator samples originated in the United States, Italy and Spain and spanned the acute and convalescent phases of COVID-19. The prospective study material was composed of cDNA or gDNA derived from T cells, B-cell-depleted T cells, or PBMCs. Where available, HLA class I and class II types were obtained from metadata supplied by the sample provider rather than from assay-based typing. The samples were drawn from the first 160 participants of the ongoing ImmuneRACE study and from some 1,300 subjects provided by 6 global collaborators. Sample metadata almost always included a de-identified subject ID, COVID-19 status, age in years and sex. The repertoires were released in a freely available public database meant as a resource for research on the immune response to SARS-CoV-2. The dataset comprised deeply sampled blood TCRbeta repertoires from subjects exposed to, actively infected with, or recovered from COVID-19.

With regard to this clone: The antigen it binds to is not known. Qualities for individual bases were not recorded, and no much larger clone is one base off.

Enrolling through a virtual design, the prospective study's participants ranged in age from about 18 to 100 years and lived across 20 to 25 United States geographic areas. To assign participants to cohorts, the prospective study relied on clinical history that participants themselves reported in a screening survey and a study questionnaire. Recovered participants in ImmuneRACE Cohort 3 were defined as having two consecutive negative NP/OP PCR tests, clearance from a healthcare professional, or resolution of symptoms. Mobile phlebotomists in the prospective study collected whole blood, serum and a nasopharyngeal or oropharyngeal swab from every participant. Participants in the prospective study had the option to provide additional blood draws and questionnaires over a roughly 2-month period. Prospective study blood samples were shipped either frozen or at room temperature before DNA extraction.

General findings and caveats noted by the study authors: Clinical and demographic metadata were provided uncurated, with the amount varying by source and participant.

TCRbeta CDR3 regions were amplified from genomic DNA using the immunoSEQ Assay, a bias-controlled multiplex PCR. As for how the authors treated the data: The number of nucleated cells in each sample was estimated by amplification of reference gene primers within the assay. Sequence reads were collapsed and filtered to measure the absolute abundance of every unique TCRbeta CDR3 rearrangement. For each sample, productive Simpson clonality was calculated as the square root of Simpson's diversity index across productive rearrangements. Sourced from immuneACCESS, this table was stored by TCRdb with only in-frame sequences that have V and J called. A share of the clones is absent; for the studies checked, an unresolved V gene accounts for under half, and the remainder has no known explanation. V, J and clone size derive from that table, while D and trimming were established from the DNA sequence. The sample table records some 160,000 clones; approximately 80% of these occur just once. The ten largest account for about 8% of the sample.

Taken from the germline V gene, the CDR1 and CDR2 loops are MDHEN and SYDVKM. V lost 3 bases and J lost 0 bases; the stretch between them is 7 bases long. The CDR3 runs 14 residues from the cysteine to the phenylalanine. Only CDR3 DNA remains: 42 bases, in frame from the first base. The sequenced material came from PBMCs or T cells enriched from blood (not recorded which). This clonotype was sampled from a woman in her fifties or sixties who had recovered from COVID-19. The chain is made from TRBV28 and TRBJ2-3, with an unclear D gene assignment. The CDR3 here reads CASSLFPSTDTQYF. The DNA is as follows: TGTGCCAGCAGTTTGTTCCCTAGCACAGATACGCAGTATTTT.